Reported below is one T cell receptor beta chain. Its antigen is not identified. For the second PCR, which ran for roughly 6 to 12 cycles, a sample-barcoded 5' primer and a J-beta primer mix were used. All cDNA molecules were each tagged by a template-switch adaptor with 12 random nucleotides. TCRdb analysed the 5' RACE reads with MiXCR anew, one entry per CDR3 protein. The data show roughly 1,500,000 distinct CDR3 sequences, with around 36% seen just once and approximately 10% held by the top ten. The CDR3 is 11 residues long. Germline-derived CDR1 and CDR2 are SQVTM and ANQGSEA. Between the trimmed V and J ends, which lost 6 bases and 5 bases, there was a span of 8 bases. The source of the sample is a study of blood T cells in healthy people across ages. Healthy Caucasians from Russia aged about 6 to 90 served as donors. Broader study findings: The study regarded diversity estimates from one million T cells as underestimates.

The TCR originated in a woman aged 25-40 years in good health. Sequenced input: blood. V gene TRBV29-1 combines with J gene TRBJ2-1; perhaps TRBD2 as D (6 bases). CDR3 DNA sequence: TGCAGCGTGGGGGGAGACAATGAGCAGTTCTTC. This encodes CSVGGDNEQFF.